These T cell receptor beta chains were read from a single sample in a study of shared clonotypes between healthy human individuals. The data were produced by immunoSEQ multiplex PCR, yet TCRdb's version contains in-frame clones alone and is incomplete. The table lists 1,400,000 or so clones, 98% of them singletons. Sample: naive CD4+ T cells sorted from blood. These receptors were obtained from a man aged 30-40 years in good health. CDR3s include the opening cysteine and the closing phenylalanine or tryptophan. The D gene is left open where the match is weak. Rows give clone size only sometimes, using once, few, many, or a class for an expanded clone.

D gene: TRBD2; clone size: NA; J gene: TRBJ2-7; V gene: TRBV6-5; CDR3 DNA: TGTGCCAGCAGTACGCCGGGACTAAAATACGAGCAGTACTTC; CDR3 protein: CASSTPGLKYEQYF
D gene: TRBD1; clone size: NA; J gene: TRBJ2-7; V gene: TRBV27; CDR3 DNA: TGTGCCAGCAGTGTCCGGGACAGAAGCTACGAGCAGTACTTC; CDR3 protein: CASSVRDRSYEQYF
D gene: NA; clone size: NA; J gene: TRBJ2-1; V gene: TRBV19; CDR3 DNA: TGTGCCAGTAGTAGGGCTTTGCTCTATGAGCAGTTCTTC; CDR3 protein: CASSRALLYEQFF
D gene: NA; clone size: NA; J gene: TRBJ2-1; V gene: TRBV29-1; CDR3 DNA: TGCAGCGTTACTCTAGGGCGCCCACAATTAGAGCAGTTCTTC; CDR3 protein: CSVTLGRPQLEQFF
D gene: NA; clone size: NA; J gene: TRBJ2-7; V gene: TRBV9; CDR3 DNA: TGTGCCAGCAGCCCCTCTGCCTACGAGCAGTACTTC; CDR3 protein: CASSPSAYEQYF
D gene: NA; clone size: NA; J gene: TRBJ2-7; V gene: TRBV20-1; CDR3 DNA: TGCAGTGCTAGAGAACCCCCCGAGCAGTACTTC; CDR3 protein: CSAREPPEQYF
D gene: NA; clone size: NA; J gene: TRBJ2-1; V gene: TRBV6-5; CDR3 DNA: TGTGCCAGCAGCCCCCGGGACTGGAAATACAATGAGCAGTTCTTC; CDR3 protein: CASSPRDWKYNEQFF
D gene: NA; clone size: NA; J gene: TRBJ2-7; V gene: TRBV14; CDR3 DNA: TGTGCCAGCAGCCCAGCGACAATTTCCTACGAGCAGTACTTC; CDR3 protein: CASSPATISYEQYF
D gene: TRBD1; clone size: NA; J gene: TRBJ2-3; V gene: TRBV7-8; CDR3 DNA: TGTGCCAGCAGCGAAAACAGGGGTGGGGCAGATACGCAGTATTTT; CDR3 protein: CASSENRGGADTQYF
D gene: TRBD1; clone size: NA; J gene: TRBJ1-5; V gene: TRBV7-3; CDR3 DNA: TGTGCCAGCAGCTTAAAGGGGGCAGGTCCCCAGCATTTT; CDR3 protein: CASSLKGAGPQHF
D gene: TRBD2; clone size: NA; J gene: TRBJ2-1; V gene: TRBV7-2; CDR3 DNA: TGTGCCAGCAGCACGCCGAGGGGCGGGGGCTACAATGAGCAGTTCTTC; CDR3 protein: CASSTPRGGGYNEQFF
D gene: NA; clone size: NA; J gene: TRBJ2-2; V gene: TRBV10-3; CDR3 DNA: TGTGCCATCAGTGAGTCTGGGACAATCATTAGTACCGGGGAGCTGTTTTTT; CDR3 protein: CAISESGTIISTGELFF
D gene: NA; clone size: NA; J gene: TRBJ1-2; V gene: TRBV6-5; CDR3 DNA: TGTGCCAGCAGTCGGACGGGCAACTATGGCTACACCTTC; CDR3 protein: CASSRTGNYGYTF
D gene: NA; clone size: NA; J gene: TRBJ1-3; V gene: TRBV27; CDR3 DNA: TGTGCCAGCAGTTTCAAGTTTGGAAACACCATATATTTT; CDR3 protein: CASSFKFGNTIYF
D gene: NA; clone size: NA; J gene: TRBJ1-5; V gene: TRBV7-9; CDR3 DNA: TGTGCCAGCAGCCACGGAGGGCAGGGTAGCAATCAGCCCCAGCATTTT; CDR3 protein: CASSHGGQGSNQPQHF
D gene: NA; clone size: NA; J gene: TRBJ2-5; V gene: TRBV27; CDR3 DNA: TGTGCCAGCAGTTTATGGGGCGGACAAGAGACCCAGTACTTC; CDR3 protein: CASSLWGGQETQYF
D gene: NA; clone size: NA; J gene: TRBJ2-1; V gene: TRBV5-6; CDR3 DNA: TGTGCCAGCACCCCCCGGTCTCACAATGAGCAGTTCTTC; CDR3 protein: CASTPRSHNEQFF
D gene: TRBD1; clone size: once; J gene: TRBJ2-5; V gene: TRBV4-1; CDR3 DNA: TGCGCCAGCAGCCAAGAAGGGACAGGACAAGAGACCCAGTACTTC; CDR3 protein: CASSQEGTGQETQYF
D gene: NA; clone size: NA; J gene: TRBJ1-4; V gene: TRBV18; CDR3 DNA: TGTGCCAGCACAGGCATCACTAATGAAAAACTGTTTTTT; CDR3 protein: CASTGITNEKLFF
D gene: NA; clone size: once; J gene: TRBJ1-2; V gene: TRBV14; CDR3 DNA: TGTGCCAGCAGCCAAGACAGGCTTTCCTATGGCTACACCTTC; CDR3 protein: CASSQDRLSYGYTF
D gene: TRBD1; clone size: NA; J gene: TRBJ2-7; V gene: TRBV6-5; CDR3 DNA: TGTGCCAGCAGCGAACACAGGGGTTCCTACGAGCAGTACTTC; CDR3 protein: CASSEHRGSYEQYF
D gene: NA; clone size: NA; J gene: TRBJ2-7; V gene: TRBV7-9; CDR3 DNA: TGTGCCAGCAGCTTAGTGGCCTACGAGCAGTACTTC; CDR3 protein: CASSLVAYEQYF
D gene: NA; clone size: NA; J gene: TRBJ1-2; V gene: TRBV5-4; CDR3 DNA: TGTGCCAGCAGCTTGCGGCAGGGAAGGTATGGCTACACCTTC; CDR3 protein: CASSLRQGRYGYTF
D gene: TRBD2; clone size: NA; J gene: TRBJ2-7; V gene: TRBV4-3; CDR3 DNA: TGCGCCAGCAGCCAAGCCGGGAGGGGACTATGGGCTACCGAGCAGTACTTC; CDR3 protein: CASSQAGRGLWATEQYF
D gene: NA; clone size: NA; J gene: TRBJ2-3; V gene: TRBV10-1; CDR3 DNA: TGCGCCAGCAGAAAACGGGAGTTAGATACGCAGTATTTT; CDR3 protein: CASRKRELDTQYF
D gene: NA; clone size: NA; J gene: TRBJ1-2; V gene: TRBV27; CDR3 DNA: TGTGCCAGCAGTTTAAAGGGGAGTAGTGGCTACACCTTC; CDR3 protein: CASSLKGSSGYTF
D gene: NA; clone size: NA; J gene: TRBJ2-4; V gene: TRBV28; CDR3 DNA: TGTGCCAGCAGTTTAGGTGGGGTCAAAAACATTCAGTACTTC; CDR3 protein: CASSLGGVKNIQYF
D gene: TRBD1; clone size: NA; J gene: TRBJ1-5; V gene: TRBV28; CDR3 DNA: TGTGCCAGCGCGACACAGGGGCCAACTCAGCCCCAGCATTTT; CDR3 protein: CASATQGPTQPQHF
D gene: TRBD2; clone size: NA; J gene: TRBJ2-2; V gene: TRBV27; CDR3 DNA: TGTGCCAGCACCCGGTTTGCGACTAGCGGCACCGGGGAGCTGTTTTTT; CDR3 protein: CASTRFATSGTGELFF
D gene: NA; clone size: NA; J gene: TRBJ2-5; V gene: TRBV27; CDR3 DNA: TGTGCCAGCAGGTCGGGGGGCGGGAGAGAAGAGACCCAGTACTTC; CDR3 protein: CASRSGGGREETQYF
D gene: NA; clone size: NA; J gene: TRBJ1-4; V gene: TRBV2; CDR3 DNA: TGTGCCAGCAGTCACCCTAGCGGGGGGTTAGGTGAAAAACTGTTTTTT; CDR3 protein: CASSHPSGGLGEKLFF
D gene: TRBD2; clone size: NA; J gene: TRBJ2-2; V gene: TRBV30; CDR3 DNA: TGTGCCTCCCTTCATCGACTAGCGGGAGGGTCGCCCGGGGAGCTGTTTTTT; CDR3 protein: CASLHRLAGGSPGELFF
D gene: TRBD1; clone size: NA; J gene: TRBJ1-5; V gene: TRBV19; CDR3 DNA: TGTGCCACCGCGGACAGGGGAAGCAATCAGCCCCAGCATTTT; CDR3 protein: CATADRGSNQPQHF
D gene: TRBD2; clone size: NA; J gene: TRBJ2-5; V gene: TRBV19; CDR3 DNA: TGTGCCAGTGGCGAACTAGCGGGAGGTCGGGAGACCCAGTACTTC; CDR3 protein: CASGELAGGRETQYF
D gene: NA; clone size: NA; J gene: TRBJ2-1; V gene: TRBV29-1; CDR3 DNA: TGCAGCGCTGGGCTAGAATACAATGAGCAGTTCTTC; CDR3 protein: CSAGLEYNEQFF
D gene: TRBD2; clone size: NA; J gene: TRBJ2-1; V gene: TRBV5-1; CDR3 DNA: TGCGCCAGCTCCCCCCTAGGAGTAGCGGGAGGAAATGAGCAGTTCTTC; CDR3 protein: CASSPLGVAGGNEQFF
D gene: NA; clone size: NA; J gene: TRBJ2-3; V gene: TRBV4-3; CDR3 DNA: TGCGCCAGCAGCCAAGAAGTGCTAGTCTCAGATACGCAGTATTTT; CDR3 protein: CASSQEVLVSDTQYF
D gene: TRBD1; clone size: NA; J gene: TRBJ2-7; V gene: TRBV14; CDR3 DNA: TGTGCCAGCAGCCAATCCGGTCGGGACAGGGCCTACGAGCAGTACTTC; CDR3 protein: CASSQSGRDRAYEQYF
D gene: TRBD2; clone size: NA; J gene: TRBJ2-5; V gene: TRBV9; CDR3 DNA: TGTGCCAGCAGCGTCGGACTAGCGGGAGGAATCCAAGAGACCCAGTACTTC; CDR3 protein: CASSVGLAGGIQETQYF
D gene: NA; clone size: NA; J gene: TRBJ2-7; V gene: TRBV27; CDR3 DNA: TGTGCCAGCAGGACAGGCAGGCCCTACGAGCAGTACTTC; CDR3 protein: CASRTGRPYEQYF
D gene: NA; clone size: NA; J gene: TRBJ2-1; V gene: TRBV19; CDR3 DNA: TGTGCCAGTAGTATTGTTGCGGAGTACCTCAATGAGCAGTTCTTC; CDR3 protein: CASSIVAEYLNEQFF
D gene: NA; clone size: NA; J gene: TRBJ1-2; V gene: TRBV6-1; CDR3 DNA: TGTGCCAGCAGTGACCGAACAGGGTTTTCGGGCTACACCTTC; CDR3 protein: CASSDRTGFSGYTF
D gene: TRBD2; clone size: NA; J gene: TRBJ2-1; V gene: TRBV10-3; CDR3 DNA: TGTGCCATCAGTGAGTCGGTTAGACTAGCGGCATACAATGAGCAGTTCTTC; CDR3 protein: CAISESVRLAAYNEQFF
D gene: TRBD1; clone size: NA; J gene: TRBJ2-3; V gene: TRBV19; CDR3 DNA: TGTGCCAGTAGTGTCTCCGGGACAGGGCTCGTGGATACGCAGTATTTT; CDR3 protein: CASSVSGTGLVDTQYF
D gene: TRBD2; clone size: NA; J gene: TRBJ2-3; V gene: TRBV9; CDR3 DNA: TGTGCCAGCAGCGTAGTCGGCTGGCTAGCGGGAGAGCCCGCCACAGATACGCAGTATTTT; CDR3 protein: CASSVVGWLAGEPATDTQYF
D gene: NA; clone size: NA; J gene: TRBJ2-5; V gene: TRBV7-2; CDR3 DNA: TGTGCCAGCAGCTTAGAATACGGACTAACCGTACAAGAGACCCAGTACTTC; CDR3 protein: CASSLEYGLTVQETQYF
D gene: NA; clone size: NA; J gene: TRBJ2-7; V gene: TRBV6-5; CDR3 DNA: TGTGCCAGCAGTGCCCGGGACCTCTACGAGCAGTACTTC; CDR3 protein: CASSARDLYEQYF
D gene: TRBD1; clone size: NA; J gene: TRBJ1-2; V gene: TRBV19; CDR3 DNA: TGTGCCAGTAGTCTGACAGGGGCCAACTATGGCTACACCTTC; CDR3 protein: CASSLTGANYGYTF
D gene: NA; clone size: NA; J gene: TRBJ2-3; V gene: TRBV19; CDR3 DNA: TGTGCCAGTAGTACCGGACAGTTGGTATTTTCAGATACGCAGTATTTT; CDR3 protein: CASSTGQLVFSDTQYF
D gene: TRBD1; clone size: NA; J gene: TRBJ2-3; V gene: TRBV13; CDR3 DNA: TGTGCCACTACAGCTGGGGACAGGGACCCAGATACGCAGTATTTT; CDR3 protein: CATTAGDRDPDTQYF
D gene: NA; clone size: NA; J gene: TRBJ2-7; V gene: TRBV27; CDR3 DNA: TGTGCCAGCAGTCCCCAGGCTACACACGAGCAGTACTTC; CDR3 protein: CASSPQATHEQYF
D gene: NA; clone size: NA; J gene: TRBJ2-1; V gene: TRBV29-1; CDR3 DNA: TGCAGCGTGGAGGGGCGCAGAACCTACAATGAGCAGTTCTTC; CDR3 protein: CSVEGRRTYNEQFF
D gene: NA; clone size: NA; J gene: TRBJ1-2; V gene: TRBV19; CDR3 DNA: TGTGCCAGTAGTAGGTCCCTTGCTGCTAACTATGGCTACACCTTC; CDR3 protein: CASSRSLAANYGYTF
D gene: NA; clone size: NA; J gene: TRBJ2-7; V gene: TRBV7-2; CDR3 DNA: TGTGCCAGTCAACGCACGAGGGGCTACGAGCAGTACTTC; CDR3 protein: CASQRTRGYEQYF
D gene: NA; clone size: NA; J gene: TRBJ1-1; V gene: TRBV7-9; CDR3 DNA: TGTGCCAGCAGCCGAATGGGGGAAGCTTTCTTT; CDR3 protein: CASSRMGEAFF